The 18 T cell receptor beta chains in this list originate from one sample, sequenced in a study of T cells in Graves' hyperthyroidism and ophthalmopathy. Amplified regions were TCR beta CDR3 sequences from RNA transcripts. HTBI primers were used for first-round RT-PCR of the TCR CDR3. TCRdb re-analysed the multiplex PCR reads in MiXCR, keeping a single row per CDR3 protein. The top ten hold over 8% of the sample, which has about 840,000 distinct CDR3 sequences, 35% to 40% seen once. Sequencing input: blood. The receptor set was obtained from a man aged 18 to 30 with Graves' hyperthyroidism.

This chain's CDR3 is CASRRSPSQPQHF. The DNA for the CDR3 is TGTGCCAGTAGGAGGTCTCCCAGTCAGCCCCAGCATTTT. The chain recombines TRBV19 with TRBJ1-5; no clear D gene. The CDR3 covers 13 residues. Germline V gives CDR1 LNHDA, CDR2 SQIVND (reference sequence). V was shortened by 6 bases and J by 6 bases, with 12 bases between the two germline ends.

Regarding this clonotype: The junction and the germline gene differ at one end; a read error may be behind it. V is TRBV7-2 and J is TRBJ2-6; D remains unclear. In germline, CDR1 is SGHTA, CDR2 FQGNSA. This CDR3 is 18 amino acids long. Here the CDR3 DNA reads TGCGCCAGCAGCCAAGAGTATACGTGGGGCTCTGGGGCCAACGTCCTGACTTTC. Translating gives CASSQEYTWGSGANVLTF.

This clonotype was seen ten or more times. V and J are TRBV10-2 and TRBJ2-7; D is ambiguous. There are 10 residues in the CDR3. Deletions cut 8 bases from V and 6 bases from J, with 8 bases between. Per the germline V gene, CDR1 is WSHSY and CDR2 is SAAADI. The CDR3 spells CASGIGEQYF. The CDR3 nucleotides read TGCGCCAGCGGCATTGGCGAGCAGTACTTC.

The chain has TRBV7-9 and TRBJ2-2; D not resolved. The CDR3 has 14 amino acids. V lost 8 bases to trimming and J lost 0 bases, with 10 bases between them. Germline CDR1 is SEHNR and CDR2 is FQNEAQ (reference sequence). CDR3 DNA: TGTGCCAGCTCCGATAGCCCGAACACCGGGGAGCTGTTTTTT. It translates to CASSDSPNTGELFF.

This clonotype came up once. The V and J genes are TRBV10-3 and TRBJ1-1; D is unclear. The V gene's germline CDR1 is ENHRY and CDR2 SYGVKD. The CDR3 totals 14 residues. V shed 10 bases and J shed 0 bases, with 15 bases lying between them. DNA of the CDR3: TGTGCCAGCAGATCGCGATCCTTGAACACTGAAGCTTTCTTT. This sequence encodes CASRSRSLNTEAFF.

Points on this clonotype: A much larger clone differs from this one at a single base, so this may be a read error. The chain is built from TRBV25-1 and TRBJ1-1; 11 nucleotides align to TRBD1. Germline V lookup: CDR1 MGHDK, CDR2 SYGVNS. The junction had 2 bases not matched to a gene; V was cut back by 7 bases and J by 4 bases. This CDR3 comprises 13 residues. CDR3 residues: CASIGTGGTEAFF. The CDR3 nucleotides read TGTGCCAGCATAGGGACAGGGGGCACTGAAGCTTTCTTT.

The V gene is TRBV29-1, the J gene TRBJ2-7; 9 nucleotides align to TRBD1. V shed 5 bases, J shed 4 bases, and the junction held 9 bases outside the gene matches. CDR3 size: 14 residues. Germline lookup yields CDR1 SQVTM and CDR2 ANQGSEA. The DNA for the CDR3 is TGCAGCGTTTCCGCCGGGACAGGGCTATACGAGCAGTACTTC. The encoded protein is CSVSAGTGLYEQYF.

A word on this clonotype: One end of the junction fails to match germline, which may point to a read error. V gene TRBV2 combines with J gene TRBJ2-5, with D perhaps TRBD1 (6 bases). This CDR3 has 15 amino acids. Germline V lookup: CDR1 SNHLY, CDR2 FYNNEI. CDR3 residues: CASSRSPGHTETQHF. For the CDR3, the DNA is TGTGCCAGCAGTCGGAGCCCGGGACATACAGAGACCCAGCACTTC.

This chain uses TRBV11-1 with TRBJ1-2; D perhaps matches TRBD1 (6 bases). The ends were cut back, 5 bases at V and 2 bases at J, with 15 bases in the middle. The CDR3 loop spans 15 amino acids. Looked up from germline, CDR1 is SGHAT and CDR2 is FQDESV (reference sequence). The CDR3 spells CASSRQDTSNYGYTF. As DNA, the CDR3 is TGTGCCAGCAGCCGACAGGACACCTCCAACTATGGCTACACCTTC.

As for this clonotype: This could be a read error, since a much larger clone is one nucleotide away. The gene calls are TRBV29-1 and TRBJ1-4, with 9 bases aligning to TRBD1. The junction had 5 bases not matched to a gene; V was cut back by 5 bases and J by 7 bases. The germline V gene has CDR1 SQVTM and CDR2 ANQGSEA. The CDR3 covers 13 residues. In DNA, the CDR3 is TGCAGCGTTACAGGGGGCGGGGGTGAAAAACTGTTTTTT. Translated, it gives CSVTGGGGEKLFF.

The chain has TRBV5-1 and TRBJ2-5; no clear D. V gave up 4 bases and J gave up 7 bases, with 20 bases separating them. The CDR3 totals 15 residues. The germline gives CDR1 SGHRS, CDR2 YFSETQ. The CDR3, as DNA: TGCGCCAGCAGCCAAGATTCGGCGGTTCAGGCGACCCAGTACTTC. Amino acid sequence: CASSQDSAVQATQYF.

The gene calls are TRBV6-5 and TRBJ1-6; D is perhaps TRBD1 (5 bases). Deletions cut 6 bases from V and 7 bases from J, with 10 bases between. Germline-derived CDR1 and CDR2 are MNHEY and SVGAGI. CDR3 length: 13 amino acids. The DNA for the CDR3 is TGTGCCAGCAGGGGGGTGGTAAATTCACCCCTCCACTTT. Residues: CASRGVVNSPLHF.

This clonotype was picked up many times. The V gene is TRBV6-6, the J gene TRBJ1-1; TRBD1 aligns across 7 bases. Germline CDR1 is MNHNY and CDR2 is SVGAGI (reference sequence). The CDR3 is made up of 11 amino acids. Trimming cost V 2 bases and J 13 bases; bases outside gene matches: 4. The CDR3 is CASSYGQEVFF. Written as DNA, the CDR3 is TGTGCCAGCAGTTACGGACAGGAGGTTTTCTTT.

This clonotype was seen repeatedly, ten times or more. The CDR3 sequence: CASSDLGQGVYQPQHF. The CDR3 DNA sequence: TGCGCCAGCAGTGATCTAGGACAGGGGGTCTATCAGCCCCAGCATTTT. The chain is built from TRBV10-2 and TRBJ1-5, with 10 bases that match TRBD1. Per the germline V gene, CDR1 is WSHSY and CDR2 is SAAADI. The CDR3 covers 16 residues. Trimming cost V 3 bases and J 5 bases; bases outside gene matches: 7.

This clonotype was recorded many times. The chain recombines TRBV10-3 with TRBJ2-7; 7 bases line up with TRBD2. CDR1 is ENHRY and CDR2 is SYGVKD in the germline V gene. This CDR3 comprises 12 residues. V lost 11 bases and J lost 6; bases outside the gene matches: 10. CDR3 loop: CASRGERGEQYF. The CDR3 nucleotides read TGTGCCTCCCGGGGGGAGAGGGGCGAGCAGTACTTC.

This clonotype was seen once. A much larger clone lies one base from this, so it may be a read error. The rearrangement uses TRBV2 and TRBJ1-1; D not resolved. V shed 4 bases and J shed 0 bases, with 9 bases lying between them. The CDR3 contains 14 residues. The germline CDR1 and CDR2 sequences are SNHLY and FYNNEI. CDR3 DNA sequence: TGTGCCAGCAGTGTTCCAGACTTGAACACTGAAGCTTTCTTT. Residues: CASSVPDLNTEAFF.

In nucleotides, the CDR3 is TGTGCCAGCAGCCCCTTCGCGATCAATTCACCCCTCCACTTT. This translates into CASSPFAINSPLHF. The rearrangement uses TRBV10-3 and TRBJ1-6, with D unclear. The CDR3 covers 14 residues. The germline V gene has CDR1 ENHRY and CDR2 SYGVKD. V was pared by 10 bases and J by 7 bases, with 17 bases between.

This clonotype was seen only a few times. A much larger clone differs by one base, so this may be a read error. The chain has TRBV29-1 and TRBJ1-1; D gene unclear. The length of the CDR3 is 10 residues. V gave up 8 bases and J gave up 8 bases, with 12 bases separating them. The germline CDR1 and CDR2 sequences are SQVTM and ANQGSEA. The CDR3 here is CSSKGTEAFF. In DNA form, the CDR3 reads TGCAGCTCGAAGGGCACCGAAGCTTTCTTT.